A selection of T cell receptor beta chains follows, all from one sample in a study of cytomegalovirus exposure and HLA in healthy donors. Assay: immunoSEQ multiplex PCR; the TCRdb copy retains only in-frame clones and omits some. The sample lists approximately 60,000 clones; around 90% were seen once. The material sequenced was PBMCs. Every receptor here comes from a man between 18 and 29 years old in good health and CMV-seronegative. Both conserved end residues are part of each CDR3.

TRBV6-1,CASSAYSGAAGQETQYF
TRBV6-5,CASSYVDQPQHF
TRBV15,CATSAQTGETDTQYF
TRBV13,CASSLVWGTSGNEQFF
TRBV7-9,CASSLKTDISNYGYTF
TRBV4-1,CASSQFKSGRAIDGTDTQYF
TRBV7-6,CASSPRLAGKERYEQYF
TRBV5-1,CASSLSGKTTDTQYF
TRBV25-1,CASQITDTQYF
TRBV14,CASSQGRGLANQETQYF
TRBV5-4,CASSSGQGNYGYTF
TRBV4-1,CASSHPLYNEQFF
TRBV7-2,CASSLSTGGNQPQHF